These 8 T cell receptor beta chains were all obtained from the same sample, sequenced in a study of tumor-infiltrating lymphocytes in oesophageal squamous cell carcinoma. Each CDR3 protein is one row after TCRdb ran MiXCR on the PCR reads. Among approximately 11,000 distinct CDR3 sequences listed, 50% to 55% were seen once. The specimen was esophageal tumor tissue. The receptors were sampled from a female donor with esophageal squamous cell carcinoma.

This clonotype is a singleton in its sample. The rearrangement joins TRBV20-1 to TRBJ2-3; D may match TRBD1 or TRBD2 (5 bases each). V was cut by 0 bases and J by 4 bases, with 8 bases left in between. CDR1 DFQATT and CDR2 SNEGSKA come from the germline V gene (reference sequence). This CDR3 has 13 residues. CDR3 coding DNA: TGCAGTGCTAGAGAGGGGACCCCAGATACGCAGTATTTT. Translating gives CSAREGTPDTQYF.

This chain connects TRBV7-2 to TRBJ2-7; tentatively, D is TRBD1 (6 bases). Judging by the DNA end, TRBJ2-1 fits better; the J call may be wrong. CDR1 is SGHTA, CDR2 FQGNSA, per germline. The CDR3 is made up of 13 amino acids. CDR3 in DNA: TGTGCCAGCAGCCTGCGGACAGCGAATGAGCAGTTCTTC. Protein sequence: CASSLRTANEQFF.

This clonotype came up a few times. This is likely a read error, given that the CDR3 carries no conserved phenylalanine or tryptophan at its end. No DNA is shown, since the ends of the CDR3 on it are uncertain; the CDR3 is the one TCRdb lists. The rearrangement uses TRBV7-6 and TRBJ2-1; the D call TRBD1 from the table was never checked on the DNA. The CDR3 has 17 amino acids, counting both end residues. The germline V gene encodes CDR1 SGHVS and CDR2 FNYEAQ. CDR3 amino acids: CASRSRGTDNSPLHFGN.

V and J are TRBV7-3 and TRBJ2-5, with TRBD2 identical over 15 bases. The closer fit of TRBJ2-1 to the DNA end suggests the J call may be wrong. CDR3 size: 16 residues. Germline lookup yields CDR1 SGHTA and CDR2 FQGTGA. CDR3 bases: TGTGCCAGCAGCTCCGGACTAGCGGGAGGGCACTATGAGCAGTTCTTC. Its protein is CASSSGLAGGHYEQFF.

This sequence joins TRBV7-2 and TRBJ2-7, with 11 positions matching TRBD2. The J call may be incorrect, as the DNA end agrees better with TRBJ2-1. The CDR3 is 16 residues long. Germline V gene data show CDR1 as SGHTA and CDR2 as FQGNSA. The CDR3 region has the DNA TGTGCCAGCAGCTTAGCCGGGACTAGCGGATACAATGAGCAGTTCTTC. Translation: CASSLAGTSGYNEQFF.

This chain joins TRBV6-6 and TRBJ2-4, with 10 bases lining up with TRBD2. The J call is uncertain, as TRBJ2-1 better fits the DNA end. This CDR3 contains 15 residues. Germline CDR1 MNHNY, CDR2 SVGAGI (reference sequence). This CDR3 is CASRRSSGSFSEQFF. In DNA form, the CDR3 reads TGTGCCAGCAGACGGTCTAGCGGGAGTTTCAGTGAGCAGTTCTTC.

Turning to this clonotype: A much larger clone lies a single base off, so this may be a read error. This chain uses TRBV27 with TRBJ2-1, with unresolved D. Germline CDR1 and CDR2: MNHEY and SMNVEV (reference sequence). The CDR3 spans 15 residues. This CDR3 reads CAGSLGFLGYNEQFF. The CDR3 nucleotides are TGTGCCGGCAGTTTAGGTTTTCTAGGGTACAATGAGCAGTTCTTC.

J is TRBJ2-5 and V is TRBV7-9, with 7 bases lining up with TRBD1. Germline CDR1 SEHNR, CDR2 FQNEAQ (reference sequence). V shed 5 bases and J 2 bases; nucleotides not matched to a gene: 11. The CDR3 contains 16 residues. The CDR3 loop reads CASSARTGHEQETQYF. The DNA of the CDR3 is TGTGCCAGCAGCGCCCGGACAGGACACGAGCAAGAGACCCAGTACTTC. The full variable domain, completed using reference TRBV7-9 and TRBJ2-5, is DTGVSQNPRHKITKRGQNVTFRCDPISEHNRLYWYRQTLGQGPEFLTYFQNEAQLEKSRLLSDRFSAERPKGSFSTLEIQRTEQGDSAMYLCASSARTGHEQETQYFGPGTRLLVL.